The rows below give T cell receptor beta chains drawn from one sample of a study of shared clonotypes between healthy human individuals. Clones were read by immunoSEQ multiplex PCR, and TCRdb kept only the in-frame ones, dropping some. The sample holds about 2.1 million clones, 93% seen once. The source material was naive CD8+ T cells from PBMCs. These receptors were collected from a man younger than 35 in good health. Some clones in this sample may be carry-over from other donors' samples. Both conserved end residues are trimmed from each CDR3. The order of the fields is V gene, clone size, CDR3 protein. Rows may omit the clone size; those that give it use once, few, many or a size class.

V: TRBV19
size: NA
CDR3: ASSVGTGSTDTQY

V: TRBV4-3
size: NA
CDR3: ASSQTDRAVTGELF

V: TRBV5-7
size: NA
CDR3: ASRIGTTSTPGLFYEQY

V: TRBV7-3
size: NA
CDR3: ASRLTSGSVPGELF

V: TRBV7-3
size: NA
CDR3: ASSLNPSDEQF

V: TRBV6-5
size: NA
CDR3: ASSYDRGGTDTQY

V: TRBV7-9
size: NA
CDR3: ASSLGPTEAF

V: TRBV7-6
size: NA
CDR3: ASSLVDGQPQH

V: TRBV27
size: once
CDR3: ASTDRGLGNEQF

V: TRBV19
size: NA
CDR3: ASSSLAGLGYEQF

V: TRBV9
size: few
CDR3: ASSVGQSSYEQY

V: TRBV6-1
size: NA
CDR3: ASSETGRDYLSSHEQF

V: TRBV4-1
size: NA
CDR3: ASSPQAGTRVIYEQY

V: TRBV7-9
size: NA
CDR3: ASSQLKAGGVNGELF